Given below is one T cell receptor beta chain in context. The entry originates in a study of blood T cell repertoires in COVID-19. Study at large: The cDNA or gDNA used as material had been derived from T cells, B-cell-depleted T cells, or PBMCs.

Clones were sequenced by immunoSEQ multiplex PCR, and TCRdb holds only the in-frame ones, with some missing. The sample records 270,000 or so clones, around 82% being singletons. Germline CDR1 KGHSH, CDR2 LQKENI. The CDR3 sequence is 12 residues long. V was trimmed by 3 bases and J by 8 bases, leaving 8 bases between them. The chain recombines TRBV18 with TRBJ2-1, with TRBD2 as a possible D gene (5 bases). The sample was peripheral blood. The receptor comes from a young woman with acute or convalescent COVID-19. The CDR3 reads CASSPKLDEQFF. The CDR3 DNA sequence: TGTGCCAGCTCACCCAAACTAGATGAGCAGTTCTTC.